This T cell receptor (beta chain) was profiled in a study of CD8+ T cells in alopecia areata. Overall study: Treated patients were dosed with oral tofacitinib, taking 5 to 10 mg twice daily. Tofacitinib lasted 6 to 18 months, then 6 months off drug. Study-wide results and limits: Scalp samples also contribute reads from the resident alphabeta T cells found in normal skin.

As concerns this clone: Its antigen is not known.

RNA, once extracted, was reverse transcribed into cDNA for use as the sequencing template. The protocol was immunoSEQ multiplex PCR, while the TCRdb copy is restricted to in-frame clones and leaves out a portion. There are about 150,000 clones in the sample; just over 65% occur only once, and approximately 0.91% lies in the top ten. Indicated treatment: oral pan-JAK inhibitor, 5-10 mg twice daily. The CDR3 covers 16 residues. CDR1 and CDR2 from the germline V gene are LGHNA and YNFKEQ. V shed 5 bases and J 2 bases; nucleotides not matched to a gene: 6. The TCR was taken from a human donor with alopecia areata. This sequence joins TRBV4-2 and TRBJ2-3, with TRBD2 matching over 11 bases. This material consisted of CD4+ T cells sorted from blood, taken at week 4, from a patient treated with tofacitinib. The CDR3 here is CASSEGTSGTTDTQYF. CDR3 nucleotides: TGTGCCAGCAGCGAAGGGACTAGCGGTACCACAGATACGCAGTATTTT.